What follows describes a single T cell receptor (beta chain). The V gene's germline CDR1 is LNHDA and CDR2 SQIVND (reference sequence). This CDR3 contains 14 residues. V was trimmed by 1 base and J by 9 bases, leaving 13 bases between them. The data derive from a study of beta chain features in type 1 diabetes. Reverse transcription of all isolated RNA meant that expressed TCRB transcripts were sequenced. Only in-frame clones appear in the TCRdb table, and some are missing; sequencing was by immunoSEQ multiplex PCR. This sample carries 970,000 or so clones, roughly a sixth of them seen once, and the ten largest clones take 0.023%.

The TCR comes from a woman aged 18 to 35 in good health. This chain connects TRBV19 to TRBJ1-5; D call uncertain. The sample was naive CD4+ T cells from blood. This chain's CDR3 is CASSIGIAVGPQHF. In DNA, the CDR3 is TGTGCCAGTAGTATAGGTATTGCTGTTGGGCCCCAGCATTTT.